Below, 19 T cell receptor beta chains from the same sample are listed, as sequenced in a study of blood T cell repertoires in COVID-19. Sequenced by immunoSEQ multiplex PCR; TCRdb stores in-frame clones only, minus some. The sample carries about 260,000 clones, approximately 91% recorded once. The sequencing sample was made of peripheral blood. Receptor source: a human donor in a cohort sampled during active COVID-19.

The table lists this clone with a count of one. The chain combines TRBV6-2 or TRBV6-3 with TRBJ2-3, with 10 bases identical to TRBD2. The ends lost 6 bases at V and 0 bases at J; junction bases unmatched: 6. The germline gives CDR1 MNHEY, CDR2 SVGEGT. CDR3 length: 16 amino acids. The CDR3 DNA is TGTGCCAGCAGCCCTGGACTAGCGGCTAGCACAGATACGCAGTATTTT. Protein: CASSPGLAASTDTQYF.

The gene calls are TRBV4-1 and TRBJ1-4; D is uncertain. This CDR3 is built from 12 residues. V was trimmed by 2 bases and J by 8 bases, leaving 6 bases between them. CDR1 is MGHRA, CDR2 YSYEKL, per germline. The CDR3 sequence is CASSQPGEKLFF. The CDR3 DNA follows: TGCGCCAGCAGCCAACCCGGGGAAAAACTGTTTTTT.

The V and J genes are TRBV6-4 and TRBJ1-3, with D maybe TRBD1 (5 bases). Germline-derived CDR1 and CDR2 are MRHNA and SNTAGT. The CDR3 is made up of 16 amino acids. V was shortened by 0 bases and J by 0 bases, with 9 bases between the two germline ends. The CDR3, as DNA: TGTGCCAGCAGTGACTCGGGGGGAGTCTCTGGAAACACCATATATTTT. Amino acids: CASSDSGGVSGNTIYF.

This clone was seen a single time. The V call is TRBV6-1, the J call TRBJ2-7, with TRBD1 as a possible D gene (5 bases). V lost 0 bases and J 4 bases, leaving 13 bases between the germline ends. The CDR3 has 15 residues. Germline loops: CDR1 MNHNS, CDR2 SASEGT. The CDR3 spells CASSEAGMGLYEQYF. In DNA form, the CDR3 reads TGTGCCAGCAGTGAAGCTGGGATGGGGCTTTACGAGCAGTACTTC.

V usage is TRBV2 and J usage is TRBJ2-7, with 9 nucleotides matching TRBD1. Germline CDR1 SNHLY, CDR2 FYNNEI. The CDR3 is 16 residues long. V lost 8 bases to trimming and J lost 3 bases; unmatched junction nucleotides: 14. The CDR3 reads CASPPQKQGAVYEQYF. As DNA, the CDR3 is TGTGCCAGCCCCCCCCAAAAACAGGGGGCGGTCTACGAGCAGTACTTC.

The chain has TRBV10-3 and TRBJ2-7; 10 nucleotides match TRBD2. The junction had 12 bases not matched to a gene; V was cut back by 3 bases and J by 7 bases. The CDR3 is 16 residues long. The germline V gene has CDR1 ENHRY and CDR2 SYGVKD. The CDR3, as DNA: TGTGCCATCAGTGACCAAAATAGCGGGAGGTTGTATGAGCAGTACTTC. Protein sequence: CAISDQNSGRLYEQYF.

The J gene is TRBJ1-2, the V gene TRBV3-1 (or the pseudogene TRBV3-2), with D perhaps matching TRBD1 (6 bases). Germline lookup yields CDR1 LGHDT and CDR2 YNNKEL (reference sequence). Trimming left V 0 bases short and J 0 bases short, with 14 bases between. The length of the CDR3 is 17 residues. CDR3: CASSQDHAGDPNYGYTF. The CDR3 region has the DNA TGTGCCAGCAGCCAAGATCATGCAGGGGACCCTAACTATGGCTACACCTTC.

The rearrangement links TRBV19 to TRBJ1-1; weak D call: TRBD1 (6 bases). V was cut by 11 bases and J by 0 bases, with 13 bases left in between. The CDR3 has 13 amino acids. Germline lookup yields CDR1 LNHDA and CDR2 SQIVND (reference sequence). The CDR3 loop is CAATDSVNTEAFF. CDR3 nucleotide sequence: TGTGCCGCTACGGACAGTGTGAACACTGAAGCTTTCTTT. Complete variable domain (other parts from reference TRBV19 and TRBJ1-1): DGGITQSPKYLFRKEGQNVTLSCEQNLNHDAMYWYRQDPGQGLRLIYYSQIVNDFQKGDIAEGYSVSREKKESFPLTVTSAQKNPTAFYLCAATDSVNTEAFFGQGTRLTVV.

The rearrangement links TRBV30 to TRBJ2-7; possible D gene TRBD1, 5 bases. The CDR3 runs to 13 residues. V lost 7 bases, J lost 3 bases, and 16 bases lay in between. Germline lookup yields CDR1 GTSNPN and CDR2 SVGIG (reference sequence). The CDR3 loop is CASDQGIGYEQYF. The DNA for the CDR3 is TGTGCCTCCGATCAGGGAATAGGCTACGAGCAGTACTTC. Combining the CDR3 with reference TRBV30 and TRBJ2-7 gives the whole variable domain SQTIHQWPATLVQPVGSPLSLECTVEGTSNPNLYWYRQAAGRGLQLLFYSVGIGQISSEVPQNLSASRPQDRQFILSSKKLLLSDSGFYLCASDQGIGYEQYFGPGTRLTVT.

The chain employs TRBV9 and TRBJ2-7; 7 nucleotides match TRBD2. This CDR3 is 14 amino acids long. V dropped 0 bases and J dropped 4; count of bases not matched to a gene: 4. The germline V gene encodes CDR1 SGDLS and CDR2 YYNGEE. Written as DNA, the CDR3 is TGTGCCAGCAGCGTAGGTGGGGAGGGATACGAGCAGTACTTC. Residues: CASSVGGEGYEQYF.

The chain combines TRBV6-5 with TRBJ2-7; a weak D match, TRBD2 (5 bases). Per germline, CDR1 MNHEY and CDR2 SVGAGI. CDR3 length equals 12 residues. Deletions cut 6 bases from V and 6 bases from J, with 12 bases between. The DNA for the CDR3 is TGTGCCAGCAGGAAAGAGGGTGCCGAGCAGTACTTC. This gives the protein CASRKEGAEQYF.

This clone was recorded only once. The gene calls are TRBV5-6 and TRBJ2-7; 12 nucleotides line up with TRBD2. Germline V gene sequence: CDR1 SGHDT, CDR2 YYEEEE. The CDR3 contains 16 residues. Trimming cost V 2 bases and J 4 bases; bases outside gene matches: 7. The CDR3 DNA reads TGTGCCAGCAGCTTCCGGCTAGCGGGAGGGCCGTACGAGCAGTACTTC. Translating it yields CASSFRLAGGPYEQYF.

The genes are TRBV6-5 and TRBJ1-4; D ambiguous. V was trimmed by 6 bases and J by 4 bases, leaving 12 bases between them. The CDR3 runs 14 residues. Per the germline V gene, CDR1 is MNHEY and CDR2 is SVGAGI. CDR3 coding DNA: TGTGCCAGCAGGTCCGGGTCTATTAATGAAAAACTGTTTTTT. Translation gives CASRSGSINEKLFF.

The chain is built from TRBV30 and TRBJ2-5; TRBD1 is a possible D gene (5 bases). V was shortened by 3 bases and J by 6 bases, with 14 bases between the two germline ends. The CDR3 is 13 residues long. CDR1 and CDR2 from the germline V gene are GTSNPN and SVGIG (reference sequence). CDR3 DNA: TGTGCCTGGAGCGATGGACATAGACAGACCCAGTACTTC. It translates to CAWSDGHRQTQYF.

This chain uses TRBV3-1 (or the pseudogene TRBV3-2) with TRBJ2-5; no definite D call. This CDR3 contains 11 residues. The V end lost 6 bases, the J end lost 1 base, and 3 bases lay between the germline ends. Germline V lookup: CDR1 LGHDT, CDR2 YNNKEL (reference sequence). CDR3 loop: CASRAQETQYF. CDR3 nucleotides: TGTGCCAGCAGGGCCCAAGAGACCCAGTACTTC.

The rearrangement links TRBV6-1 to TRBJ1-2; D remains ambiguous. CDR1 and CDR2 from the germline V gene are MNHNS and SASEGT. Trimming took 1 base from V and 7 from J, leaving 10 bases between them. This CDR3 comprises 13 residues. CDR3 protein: CASSEELLSGYTF. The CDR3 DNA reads TGTGCCAGCAGTGAAGAACTCTTGAGTGGCTACACCTTC.

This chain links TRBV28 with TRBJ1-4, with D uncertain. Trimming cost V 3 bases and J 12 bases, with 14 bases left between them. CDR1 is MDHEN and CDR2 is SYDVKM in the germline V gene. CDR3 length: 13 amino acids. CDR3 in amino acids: CASSFRSGGELFF. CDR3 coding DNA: TGTGCCAGCAGTTTCCGTTCGGGCGGGGAACTGTTTTTT.

The CDR3 DNA follows: TGTGCCAGCAGCTTTCGGACAGGGGGCTCGACTAATGAAAAACTGTTTTTT. It is translated as CASSFRTGGSTNEKLFF. The rearrangement joins TRBV7-9 to TRBJ1-4; 11 bases are shared with TRBD1. CDR3 length: 17 amino acids. CDR1 is SEHNR, CDR2 FQNEAQ, per germline (reference sequence). V trimming: 3 bases; J trimming: 2 bases; junction bases outside the gene matches: 5.

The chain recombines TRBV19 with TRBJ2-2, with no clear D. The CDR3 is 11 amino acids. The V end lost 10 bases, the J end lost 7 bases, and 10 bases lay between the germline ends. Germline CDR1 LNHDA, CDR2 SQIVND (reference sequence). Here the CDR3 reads CATRLGGELFF. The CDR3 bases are TGTGCCACCCGACTGGGCGGGGAGCTGTTTTTT. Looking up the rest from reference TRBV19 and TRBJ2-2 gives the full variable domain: DGGITQSPKYLFRKEGQNVTLSCEQNLNHDAMYWYRQDPGQGLRLIYYSQIVNDFQKGDIAEGYSVSREKKESFPLTVTSAQKNPTAFYLCATRLGGELFFGEGSRLTVL.